Here is one TCR beta chain with its context. Its antigen is as yet unknown. The data were obtained in a study of cytomegalovirus exposure and HLA in healthy donors. About the study: A subsequent analysis stated that the roughly 130 validation repertoires were run on the same platform as the approximately 710 first-cohort repertoires.

General study results and limits: TCR sequences were mostly rare, though some public TCRs occurred in many donors. A subsequent analysis found that TCR clusters from the first cohort also tended to co-occur in the 120 or so validation repertoires, with about 94% of cluster scores above 0. Cytomegalovirus association was listed for roughly 160 TCR beta chains.

Using immunoSEQ multiplex PCR, the repertoire was profiled, and TCRdb retains in-frame clones only, with some absent. The sample consists of fewer than 250,000 clones, approximately 88% of them appearing once. V lost 8 bases, J lost 8 bases, and 18 bases lay in between. The CDR3 runs to 13 residues. CDR1 MNHEY and CDR2 SMNVEV come from the germline V gene (reference sequence). The receptor comes from a woman aged 25 to 39 in good health and CMV-seropositive. The V call is TRBV27, the J call TRBJ1-2; D may be TRBD1 (5 bases). The specimen was PBMCs. CDR3 amino acids: CASGWPYGGGYTF. CDR3 nucleotide sequence: TGTGCCAGCGGGTGGCCCTATGGGGGGGGCTACACCTTC.